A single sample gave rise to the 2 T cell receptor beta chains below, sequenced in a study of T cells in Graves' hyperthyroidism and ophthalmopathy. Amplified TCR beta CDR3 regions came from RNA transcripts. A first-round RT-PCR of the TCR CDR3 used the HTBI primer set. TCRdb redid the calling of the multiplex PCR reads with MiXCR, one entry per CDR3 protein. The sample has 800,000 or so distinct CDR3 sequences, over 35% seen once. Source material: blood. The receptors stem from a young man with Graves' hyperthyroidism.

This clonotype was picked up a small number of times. The CDR3 loop reads CSARDWGQDSNQPQHF. CDR3 nucleotides: TGCAGTGCTAGAGATTGGGGGCAGGATAGCAATCAGCCCCAGCATTTT. The chain employs TRBV20-1 and TRBJ1-5; TRBD1 is a possible D gene (6 bases). Trimming removed 0 bases at V and 0 bases at J, with 12 bases between. Germline lookup yields CDR1 DFQATT and CDR2 SNEGSKA (reference sequence). The CDR3 length is 16 residues.

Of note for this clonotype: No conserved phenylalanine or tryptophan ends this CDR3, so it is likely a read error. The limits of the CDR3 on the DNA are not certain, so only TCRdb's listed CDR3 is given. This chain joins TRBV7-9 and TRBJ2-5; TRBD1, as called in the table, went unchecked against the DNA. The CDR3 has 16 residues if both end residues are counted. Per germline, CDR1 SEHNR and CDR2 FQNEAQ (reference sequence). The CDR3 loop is CASSLGQGFNGYTFGS.